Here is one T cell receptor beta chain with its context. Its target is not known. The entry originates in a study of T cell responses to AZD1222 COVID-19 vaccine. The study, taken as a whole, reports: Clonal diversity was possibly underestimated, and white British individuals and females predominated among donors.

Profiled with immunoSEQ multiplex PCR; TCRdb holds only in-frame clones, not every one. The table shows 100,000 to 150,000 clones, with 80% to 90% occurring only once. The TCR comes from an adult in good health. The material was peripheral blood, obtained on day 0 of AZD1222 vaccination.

CDR3 sequence (DNA): TGTGCCAGCAGCTTGACCGGGACAGCTGAAAAACTGTTTTTT. Translated, it gives CASSLTGTAEKLFF. The chain employs TRBV5-4 and TRBJ1-4; 7 nucleotides match TRBD1. CDR1 is SGHNT and CDR2 is YYREEE in the germline V gene (reference sequence). The length of the CDR3 is 14 residues. V dropped 1 base and J dropped 7; count of bases not matched to a gene: 4.